The rows below give T cell receptor beta chains drawn from one sample of a study of CD8 T cells in ankylosing spondylitis. TCRdb reanalysed the 5' RACE reads using MiXCR and keeps one entry per CDR3 protein. The repertoire includes a few hundred thousand distinct CDR3 sequences, about 20% of them detected once, and about 8% sits in the top ten. The sequenced material came from blood, either unsorted or a sorted T cell fraction (not recorded which). These receptors all come from a male donor with ankylosing spondylitis or in good health (not recorded which). Each CDR3 is given with its conserved first and last residue. D genes are given only for firm matches. For some rows the clone size is stated as once, few or many, or as a class when expanded; others skip it.

J gene | D gene | clone size | V gene | CDR3 DNA | CDR3 protein
TRBJ1-4 | TRBD1 | . | TRBV5-1 | TGCGCCAGCAGCGGACAGGGCGGATTGAATGAAAAACTGTTTTTT | CASSGQGGLNEKLFF
TRBJ1-1 | . | many | TRBV29-1 | TGCAGCGTTGACGCGGTCACGACCACTGAAGCTTTCTTT | CSVDAVTTTEAFF
TRBJ1-2 | TRBD1 | few | TRBV6-1 | TGTGCCAGCAGTCCCCCAGGACAGGGGGCTGGTGGCTACACCTTC | CASSPPGQGAGGYTF
TRBJ2-1 | . | few | TRBV5-1 | TGCGCCAGCAGCTTTAGGGACTCTTCCCATGAGCAGTTCTTC | CASSFRDSSHEQFF
TRBJ1-6 | . | . | TRBV10-1 | TGCGCCAGCAGTGACCCGGGACAAGCTACCACTGATTCACCCCTCCACTTT | CASSDPGQATTDSPLHF
TRBJ1-4 | . | . | TRBV28 | TGTGCCAGCAGCCCGCCCGAAAAAAAACTGTTTTTT | CASSPPEKKLFF
TRBJ2-1 | . | few | TRBV7-2 | TGTGCCAGCAGCTTAGCTATCGCCAGGGTGGTAAACAATGAGCAGTTCTTC | CASSLAIARVVNNEQFF
TRBJ1-1 | . | . | TRBV5-1 | TGCGCCAGCAGAAGAGACCTGAACACTGAAGCTTTCTTT | CASRRDLNTEAFF
TRBJ2-1 | . | many | TRBV5-4 | TGTGCCAGCAGCGGAGGACAGCGCGATGAGCAGTTCTTC | CASSGGQRDEQFF
TRBJ2-1 | . | . | TRBV6-1 | TGTGCCAGCAGTGGGTGGCCGGATGAGCAGTTCTTC | CASSGWPDEQFF
TRBJ1-1 | . | few | TRBV20-1 | TGCAGTGCTCTCGTGGCGGACCTTAAGAACACTGAAGCTTTCTTT | CSALVADLKNTEAFF
TRBJ2-5 | . | few | TRBV7-2 | TGTGCCAGCAGCTTAGCCGTCGGGGGCTACGAGACCCAGTACTTC | CASSLAVGGYETQYF
TRBJ2-2 | . | few | TRBV6-5 | TGTGCCAGCAGTTACGAAAACGGGGAGCTGTTTTTT | CASSYENGELFF
TRBJ2-2 | TRBD2 | many | TRBV19 | TGTGCCAGTAGTATAGCCCGACTAGCGGGAGACACCGGGGAGCTGTTTTTT | CASSIARLAGDTGELFF
TRBJ2-3 | TRBD2 | . | TRBV12-3/TRBV12-4 | TGTGCCAGCAGTTTAGCATGGCTAGCGGGCCGTACAGATACGCAGTATTTT | CASSLAWLAGRTDTQYF
TRBJ2-5 | TRBD1 | few | TRBV15 | TGTGCCACCAGCGATGCCTCTCGGACAGGGGTTACACAGACCCAGTACTTC | CATSDASRTGVTQTQYF
TRBJ1-2 | . | many | TRBV27 | TGTGCCAGCAGTCCAACAGGCGTCTATGGCTACACCTTC | CASSPTGVYGYTF
TRBJ2-5 | . | . | TRBV11-1 | TGTGCCAGCAGCGAATGGGACGGAGGGAAAGAGACCCAGTACTTC | CASSEWDGGKETQYF
TRBJ1-5 | . | . | TRBV29-1 | TGCAGCGTTGAAGAATGGGGAGGTCAGCCCCAGCATTTT | CSVEEWGGQPQHF
TRBJ1-1 | . | . | TRBV6-2/TRBV6-3 | TGTGCCAGCAACCCTGGGATGGGGATGGGCAAGAACACTGAAGCTTTCTTT | CASNPGMGMGKNTEAFF
TRBJ2-3 | . | . | TRBV12-3/TRBV12-4 | TGTACCAGCAGCCCATTCGGGCAGAGCACAGATACGCAGTATTTT | CTSSPFGQSTDTQYF
TRBJ1-3 | . | few | TRBV7-8 | TGTGCCAGCAGCCCGGGGGGCCGGCAAGGCTCTGGAAACACCATATATTTT | CASSPGGRQGSGNTIYF
TRBJ2-2 | TRBD2 | . | TRBV7-2 | TGTGCCAGCACCAAGCGGGGACCCGGGGAGCTGTTTTTT | CASTKRGPGELFF
TRBJ2-2 | . | many | TRBV29-1 | TGCAGCGTTGTTAGGCGGAACACCGGGGAGCTGTTTTTT | CSVVRRNTGELFF
TRBJ2-1 | . | few | TRBV7-2 | TGTGCCAGCAGCTCCTGGAATAGTATTGGCAATGAGCAGTTCTTC | CASSSWNSIGNEQFF
TRBJ2-3 | . | . | TRBV15 | TGTGCCACCAGCAGAATACCGGGACTCCATAGGTATTTT | CATSRIPGLHRYF
TRBJ2-5 | . | once | TRBV4-1 | TGCGCCAGCAGCCAAGATGGGGCGGGCTCTCTCGTGGAGATCCAGTACTTC | CASSQDGAGSLVEIQYF
TRBJ1-1 | . | . | TRBV10-3 | TGTGCCATCAGTGGGACATTGGTGACTGAAGCTTTCTTT | CAISGTLVTEAFF